The present entry profiles one TCR beta chain with its context. In the authors' workflow: Estimated nucleated cell counts came from reference gene primer amplification. TCRdb's table, derived via immunoSEQ multiplex PCR, lists solely in-frame clones and lacks some. Clone size and V and J calls were adopted from that table, with D and trimming inferred from the DNA. The data contain 95,000 or so clones, 89% of them singletons. The data were obtained in a study of blood T cell repertoires in COVID-19. Study overall: Sites in the United States, Italy and Spain provided acute and convalescent COVID-19 samples. PBMCs, B-cell-depleted T cells, or T cells were the source of the cDNA or gDNA that made up the material.

The CDR3 sequence is 15 residues long. Germline CDR1 and CDR2: ENHRY and SYGVKD. V was trimmed by 3 bases and J by 4 bases, leaving 15 bases between them. The sequence derives from a woman between 65 and 79 years old with acute or convalescent COVID-19. Sequenced: peripheral blood. The rearrangement uses TRBV10-3 and TRBJ1-2, with D unresolved. CDR3: CAISESPAKSYGYTF. CDR3 nucleotide sequence: TGTGCCATCAGTGAATCGCCAGCGAAATCCTATGGCTACACCTTC.